Listed here are 27 T cell receptor beta chains from one sample, sequenced in a study of cytomegalovirus exposure and HLA in healthy donors (dated by TCRdb to the late 2010s). The library was prepared using the immunoSEQ multiplex PCR assay. For the multiplex PCR, a mixture combining 60 forward primers for TCR Vbeta segments and 13 reverse primers for TCR Jbeta segments was used. TCRdb took this table from immuneACCESS and kept in-frame rearrangements with V and J called. Such tables lack part of the clones; where checked against another copy, unresolved V genes explain under half of the gap, and the rest is unexplained. The sample yields 150,000 to 200,000 clones; more than 65% were counted once. The ten largest make up 1.3% of the sample. Sequencing was performed on PBMCs. These receptors were collected from a man aged 50-60 years in good health and CMV-seropositive.

The chain joins TRBV6-1 to TRBJ1-5; D remains unclear. CDR1 is MNHNS and CDR2 is SASEGT in the germline V gene. The CDR3 is made up of 11 amino acids. Trimming took 7 bases from V and 6 from J, leaving 7 bases between them. This chain's CDR3 is CASTSGQPQHF. CDR3 coding DNA: TGTGCCAGCACTTCGGGTCAGCCCCAGCATTTT.

The gene calls are TRBV7-4 and TRBJ2-7; 7 bases match TRBD2. Losses at the gene ends were 5 bases for V and 5 bases for J; bases not matched to a gene: 12. The germline V gene encodes CDR1 SGHVT and CDR2 SQSDAQ. This CDR3 has 15 residues. This CDR3 is CASSRQFSGFNEQYF. For the CDR3, the DNA is TGTGCCAGCAGCAGACAGTTTAGCGGGTTCAACGAGCAGTACTTC.

The chain employs TRBV7-3 and TRBJ2-2; 8 bases agree with TRBD1. The CDR3 runs 16 residues. J was trimmed by 1 base and V by 4 bases; bases with no gene match: 5. CDR1 is SGHTA, CDR2 FQGTGA, per germline. The CDR3 reads CASSSRTGKNTGELFF. The CDR3 coding sequence is TGTGCCAGCAGCTCAAGGACAGGGAAGAACACCGGGGAGCTGTTTTTT.

This clone was seen a few times. The J gene is TRBJ2-2, the V gene TRBV7-9; the D gene is possibly TRBD2 (7 bases). V lost 4 bases, J lost 2 bases, and 11 bases lay in between. CDR3 size: 15 residues. CDR1 is SEHNR, CDR2 FQNEAQ, per germline (reference sequence). The CDR3 here is CASSSGGLNTGELFF. CDR3 nucleotides: TGTGCCAGCAGCTCGGGGGGCCTTAACACCGGGGAGCTGTTTTTT.

In its sample, this clone was seen once. This CDR3 reads CASSLSGGGIYEQYF. The CDR3 DNA reads TGTGCCAGCAGTTTATCGGGCGGGGGAATCTACGAGCAGTACTTC. This sequence joins TRBV27 and TRBJ2-7; 7 bases fit TRBD2. The germline gives CDR1 MNHEY, CDR2 SMNVEV (reference sequence). Trimming took 0 bases from V and 3 from J; bases not matched to a gene: 5. CDR3 length: 15 amino acids.

The chain has TRBV28 and TRBJ2-5; 7 bases fit TRBD1. The V and J ends lost 2 bases and 1 base, in that order; junction bases with no gene match: 7. Germline CDR1 and CDR2: MDHEN and SYDVKM. The CDR3 covers 16 residues. This CDR3 reads CASSLIGRGLQETQYF. CDR3 DNA sequence: TGTGCCAGCAGTTTAATCGGAAGGGGGCTCCAAGAGACCCAGTACTTC. Filled out from reference TRBV28 and TRBJ2-5, the complete variable domain reads DVKVTQSSRYLVKRTGEKVFLECVQDMDHENMFWYRQDPGLGLRLIYFSYDVKMKEKGDIPEGYSVSREKKERFSLILESASTNQTSMYLCASSLIGRGLQETQYFGPGTRLLVL.

The chain links TRBV5-1 to TRBJ2-2; the match to TRBD2 covers 7 bases. The CDR3 sequence is 15 residues long. Germline-derived CDR1 and CDR2 are SGHRS and YFSETQ. With 6 bases clipped from V and 3 bases from J, the junction kept 8 bases outside the gene matches. In DNA form, the CDR3 reads TGCGCCAGCACCCAACGGGGGGAGGACACCGGGGAGCTGTTTTTT. This gives the protein CASTQRGEDTGELFF.

This clone was detected once. This sequence joins TRBV7-2 and TRBJ2-3; 7 bases map to TRBD1. CDR1 is SGHTA and CDR2 is FQGNSA in the germline V gene. The CDR3 has 15 residues. Trimming removed 3 bases from V and 2 bases from J; junction bases left unmatched: 5. The CDR3 loop reads CASSFRDRSTDTQYF. CDR3 nucleotide sequence: TGTGCCAGCAGCTTCCGGGACAGATCCACAGATACGCAGTATTTT.

J is TRBJ2-5 and V is TRBV9, with 9 bases fitting TRBD2. The V gene's germline CDR1 is SGDLS and CDR2 YYNGEE. The trim removed 2 bases at V and 2 bases at J, leaving 7 bases unmatched. This CDR3 is 16 amino acids long. The CDR3: CASSVGGRGGQETQYF. The CDR3 nucleotides read TGTGCCAGCAGCGTTGGCGGGAGGGGAGGGCAAGAGACCCAGTACTTC.

This clone was counted once. V and J are TRBV2 and TRBJ1-2, with 9 bases matching TRBD1. Germline V CDR1 and CDR2: SNHLY, FYNNEI. The CDR3 has 12 residues. J gave up 6 bases and V 6 bases, and 2 bases lay outside the gene matches. The CDR3 DNA sequence: TGTGCCAGCAGGGGACAGGGCGATGGCTACACCTTC. Its translation is CASRGQGDGYTF.

The chain employs TRBV20-1 and TRBJ2-5; D gene ambiguous. Trimming pared 7 bases from V and 5 bases from J, leaving 11 bases between. CDR1 and CDR2 from the germline V gene are DFQATT and SNEGSKA (reference sequence). The CDR3 consists of 11 residues. CDR3 protein: CSVAPGETQYF. The CDR3 region has the DNA TGCAGTGTGGCTCCTGGTGAGACCCAGTACTTC.

The chain joins TRBV11-2 to TRBJ2-7; 9 bases line up with TRBD1. V was clipped by 0 bases and J by 6 bases; unmatched bases: 6. The CDR3 extends over 15 amino acids. Germline CDR1 and CDR2: SGHAT and FQNNGV. CDR3 nucleotides: TGTGCCAGCAGCTTAGAGGGACAGGGCTTACGCGAGCAGTACTTC. This translates into CASSLEGQGLREQYF.

The CDR3 protein is CSARDGRAQYF. The DNA of the CDR3 is TGCAGTGCTAGAGATGGGCGAGCGCAGTATTTT. This chain joins TRBV20-1 and TRBJ2-3; D gene unclear. CDR3 length: 11 amino acids. V dropped 0 bases and J dropped 10 bases, with 8 bases sitting between them. The germline V gene has CDR1 DFQATT and CDR2 SNEGSKA (reference sequence).

This sequence joins TRBV19 and TRBJ1-2, with 7 bases matching TRBD1. The CDR3 runs to 13 residues. V shed 7 bases, J shed 4 bases, and the junction held 6 bases outside the gene matches. Germline lookup yields CDR1 LNHDA and CDR2 SQIVND (reference sequence). The CDR3 DNA reads as TGTGCCAGTACTCAGGGGGTAGCCTATGGCTACACCTTC. This codes for CASTQGVAYGYTF.

This sequence joins TRBV2 and TRBJ1-1; the D gene is possibly TRBD1 (5 bases). The CDR3 spans 13 residues. Germline V gene sequence: CDR1 SNHLY, CDR2 FYNNEI. The V end was cut by 6 bases, the J end by 14 bases, with 22 bases between. CDR3 nucleotide sequence: TGTGCCAGCAGCGCGCAGGGCCACTCCTTAGGCTTCTTT. Translated, it gives CASSAQGHSLGFF.

The CDR3 is CASSREGASGGPDSEQFF. CDR3 sequence (DNA): TGCGCCAGCAGTCGGGAGGGGGCTAGCGGGGGACCTGACAGTGAGCAGTTCTTC. The gene calls are TRBV5-1 and TRBJ2-1; 10 bases align to TRBD2. Trimming removed 5 bases from V and 9 bases from J; junction bases left unmatched: 20. Germline values: CDR1 SGHRS, CDR2 YFSETQ. This CDR3 has 18 residues.

J is TRBJ2-3 and V is TRBV9; 8 bases agree with TRBD2. J lost 4 bases, V lost 2 bases, and 6 bases had no gene match. This CDR3 has 15 amino acids. The germline gives CDR1 SGDLS, CDR2 YYNGEE. The CDR3 region is CASSVAGTRADTQYF. DNA for the CDR3: TGTGCCAGCAGCGTGGCTGGGACTAGAGCAGATACGCAGTATTTT. Full variable domain (outside the CDR3, taken from reference TRBV9 and TRBJ2-3): DSGVTQTPKHLITATGQRVTLRCSPRSGDLSVYWYQQSLDQGLQFLIQYYNGEERAKGNILERFSAQQFPDLHSELNLSSLELGDSALYFCASSVAGTRADTQYFGPGTRLTVL.

This sequence joins TRBV18 and TRBJ2-3; 10 bases agree with TRBD2. Germline assignment: CDR1 KGHSH and CDR2 LQKENI. V shed 3 bases and J 0 bases; nucleotides not matched to a gene: 3. The CDR3 runs to 16 residues. The CDR3 is CASSPTSGHSTDTQYF. The DNA for the CDR3 is TGTGCCAGCTCACCGACTAGCGGGCATAGCACAGATACGCAGTATTTT. Complete variable domain (other parts from reference TRBV18 and TRBJ2-3): NAGVMQNPRHLVRRRGQEARLRCSPMKGHSHVYWYRQLPEEGLKFMVYLQKENIIDESGMPKERFSAEFPKEGPSILRIQQVVRGDSAAYFCASSPTSGHSTDTQYFGPGTRLTVL.

V usage is TRBV6-1 and J usage is TRBJ1-1; weak D call: TRBD1 (6 bases). The length of the CDR3 is 16 residues. In germline, CDR1 is MNHNS, CDR2 SASEGT. With 0 bases removed from V and 1 base from J, the gap between germline ends came to 12 bases. CDR3 amino acids: CASSEASDSTNTEAFF. The CDR3 nucleotides read TGTGCCAGCAGTGAAGCGTCGGACAGTACGAACACTGAAGCTTTCTTT.

This clone was observed once. The chain has TRBV28 and TRBJ2-1; 11 bases agree with TRBD2. Trimming cost V 10 bases and J 9 bases; bases outside gene matches: 11. The CDR3 is made up of 14 amino acids. In germline, CDR1 is MDHEN, CDR2 SYDVKM. The CDR3, as DNA: TGTGCCACCCGATTAGCGGGAGGGCCGAGTGAGCAGTTCTTC. Amino acid sequence: CATRLAGGPSEQFF.

The V call is TRBV7-9, the J call TRBJ1-6; the match to TRBD1 covers 12 bases. After removal of 1 base from V and 9 bases from J, the junction contained 1 base not matched to a gene. CDR1 SEHNR and CDR2 FQNEAQ come from the germline V gene (reference sequence). This CDR3 has 15 amino acids. CDR3 DNA sequence: TGTGCCAGCAGCTTAGGGGGACAGGGGGCTTCACCCCTCCACTTT. This translates into CASSLGGQGASPLHF.

The rearrangement uses TRBV6-6 and TRBJ2-5; 9 nucleotides agree with TRBD2. The V and J ends lost 9 bases and 5 bases, in that order; junction bases with no gene match: 10. The CDR3 contains 14 residues. Per the germline V gene, CDR1 is MNHNY and CDR2 is SVGAGI (reference sequence). The CDR3 spells CASIRGGALETQYF. CDR3 coding DNA: TGTGCCAGTATACGCGGGGGGGCCTTGGAGACCCAGTACTTC.

This chain joins TRBV18 and TRBJ2-7; 9 bases align to TRBD2. Germline V CDR1 and CDR2: KGHSH, LQKENI. This CDR3 spans 17 amino acids. J was trimmed by 5 bases and V by 1 base; bases with no gene match: 12. The DNA for the CDR3 is TGTGCCAGCTCACCACTGGCTAGCGGGGCCTCTCGGGACGAGCAGTACTTC. Encoded protein: CASSPLASGASRDEQYF.

The chain has TRBV30 and TRBJ1-1; D is ambiguous. Germline CDR1 reads GTSNPN; CDR2 reads SVGIG (reference sequence). V lost 4 bases and J lost 0, with 12 bases in between. This CDR3 is 14 amino acids long. Here the CDR3 reads CAWMKQPMNTEAFF. The CDR3 bases are TGTGCCTGGATGAAGCAACCTATGAACACTGAAGCTTTCTTT.

This chain uses TRBV11-3 with TRBJ2-1; TRBD2 matches at 14 bases. Germline V gene lookup returns CDR1 SGHNT and CDR2 YENEEA. The CDR3 covers 15 residues. The V gene end was trimmed by 5 bases and the J gene end by 10 bases; junction bases not matched to a gene: 7. The chain's CDR3 is CASSQGLAGVPEQFF. The CDR3 nucleotides are TGTGCCAGCAGCCAGGGACTAGCGGGAGTGCCAGAGCAGTTCTTC.

The chain uses TRBV6-6 and TRBJ2-1, with D unclear. CDR1 is MNHNY, CDR2 SVGAGI, per germline (reference sequence). The V end lost 0 bases, the J end lost 8 bases, and 5 bases lay between the germline ends. CDR3 length equals 12 residues. In DNA, the CDR3 is TGTGCCAGCAGTTACTCGGGCGATGAGCAGTTCTTC. This codes for CASSYSGDEQFF.

This clone was seen just once. This chain joins TRBV18 and TRBJ2-5; D is unresolved. Germline CDR1 reads KGHSH; CDR2 reads LQKENI. The V end was cut by 3 bases, the J end by 2 bases, with 7 bases between. The CDR3 consists of 13 residues. The CDR3 bases are TGTGCCAGCTCACCCAGGCAGCAAGAGACCCAGTACTTC. Amino acid sequence: CASSPRQQETQYF.